The sample holds many counts of the clone carrying this T cell receptor beta chain. What it binds is unknown. The data originate from a study of T cell repertoires in cytomegalovirus infection. Study-wide findings and caveats: HLA-C-restricted, CMV-specific TCR beta clonotypes were dominant ex vivo. Cumulated frequencies of public TCR beta families served to identify carriers of CMV plus the relevant HLA.

The V gene's germline CDR1 is MNHEY and CDR2 SVGEGT. The J segment lost 3 bases and the V segment lost 6 bases, leaving 1 base of the junction unmatched. The CDR3 spans 13 residues. TCRdb itself ran the reads through MiXCR, one entry per CDR3 protein. The sample has 210,000 or so distinct CDR3 sequences; roughly 6.5% are singletons. Specimen: PBMCs. This receptor was identified in a human donor in good health (CMV status not recorded). Some clones in this sample may be carry-over from other donors' samples. The chain has TRBV6-2 or TRBV6-3 and TRBJ2-3, with 9 nucleotides matching TRBD1. CDR3 in amino acids: CASRGQGTDTQYF. The CDR3 bases are TGTGCCAGCAGAGGACAGGGGACAGATACGCAGTATTTT.